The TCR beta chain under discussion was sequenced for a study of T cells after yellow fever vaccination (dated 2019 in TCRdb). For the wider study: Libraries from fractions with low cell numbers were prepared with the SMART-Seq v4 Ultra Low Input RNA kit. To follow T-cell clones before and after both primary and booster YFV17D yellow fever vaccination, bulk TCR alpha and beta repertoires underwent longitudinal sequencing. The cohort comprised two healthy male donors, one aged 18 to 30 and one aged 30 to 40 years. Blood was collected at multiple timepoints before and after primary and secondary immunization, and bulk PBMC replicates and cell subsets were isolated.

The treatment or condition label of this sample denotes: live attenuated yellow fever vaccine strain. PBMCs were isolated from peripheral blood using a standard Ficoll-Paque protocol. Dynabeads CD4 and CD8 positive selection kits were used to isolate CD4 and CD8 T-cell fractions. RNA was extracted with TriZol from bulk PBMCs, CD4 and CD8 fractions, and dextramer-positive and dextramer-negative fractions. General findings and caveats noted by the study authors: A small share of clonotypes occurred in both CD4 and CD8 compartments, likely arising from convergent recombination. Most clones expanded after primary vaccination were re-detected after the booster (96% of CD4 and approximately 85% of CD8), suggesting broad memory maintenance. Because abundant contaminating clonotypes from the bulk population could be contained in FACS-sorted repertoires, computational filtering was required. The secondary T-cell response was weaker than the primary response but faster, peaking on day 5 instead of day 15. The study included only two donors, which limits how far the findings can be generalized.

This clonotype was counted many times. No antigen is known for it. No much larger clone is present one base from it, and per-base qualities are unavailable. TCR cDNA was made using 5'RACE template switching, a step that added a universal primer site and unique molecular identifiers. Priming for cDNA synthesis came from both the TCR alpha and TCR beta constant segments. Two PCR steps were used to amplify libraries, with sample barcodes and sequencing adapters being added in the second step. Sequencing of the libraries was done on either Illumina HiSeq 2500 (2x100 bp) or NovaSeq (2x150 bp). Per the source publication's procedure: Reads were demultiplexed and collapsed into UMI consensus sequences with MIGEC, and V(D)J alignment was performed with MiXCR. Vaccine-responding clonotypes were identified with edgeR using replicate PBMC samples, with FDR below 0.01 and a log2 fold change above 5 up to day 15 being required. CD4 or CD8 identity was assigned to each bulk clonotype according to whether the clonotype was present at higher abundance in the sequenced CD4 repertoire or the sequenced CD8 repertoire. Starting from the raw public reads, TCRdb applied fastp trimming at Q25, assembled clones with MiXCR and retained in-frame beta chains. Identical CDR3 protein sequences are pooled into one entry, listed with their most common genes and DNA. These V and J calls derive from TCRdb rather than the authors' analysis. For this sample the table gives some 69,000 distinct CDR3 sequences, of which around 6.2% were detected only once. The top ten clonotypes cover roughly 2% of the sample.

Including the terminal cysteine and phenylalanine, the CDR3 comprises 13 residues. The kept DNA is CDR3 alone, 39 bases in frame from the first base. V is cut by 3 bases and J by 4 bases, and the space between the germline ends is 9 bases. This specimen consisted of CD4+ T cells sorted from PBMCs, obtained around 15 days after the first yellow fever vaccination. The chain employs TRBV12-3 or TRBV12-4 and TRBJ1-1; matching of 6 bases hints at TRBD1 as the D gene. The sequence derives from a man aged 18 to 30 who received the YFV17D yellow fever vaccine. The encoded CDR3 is CASSFAGATEAFF. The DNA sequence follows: TGTGCCAGCAGTTTCGCGGGGGCCACTGAAGCTTTCTTT.